Listed here are 3 T cell receptor beta chains from one sample, sequenced in a study of type 1 regulatory T cells (dated by TCRdb to the early 2020s). No antigen has been assigned to these receptors. This sample was sequenced with an Illumina MiSeq. The public sequencing data were trimmed at Q25 with fastp and processed into clonotypes with MiXCR by TCRdb, which kept only in-frame beta chains. When rows share a CDR3 protein, they turn into one entry using the most common DNA and genes. This sample lists about 60,000 distinct CDR3 sequences; 62% were detected once. The ten most abundant clones make up less than 2% of the sample. Sequencing input: cultured non-Tr1 T cells, either the whole culture or a sorted T cell fraction (not recorded which). The cell subset or site label on this specimen signifies: non-Tr1 population from the T-allo10 product. The receptors were gathered from a human donor in good health.

The genes are TRBV18 and TRBJ1-1; 9 bases are a match to TRBD1. V was clipped by 0 bases and J by 1 base; unmatched bases: 6. The CDR3 is 17 amino acids. Germline assignment: CDR1 KGHSH and CDR2 LQKENI. CDR3 coding DNA: TGTGCCAGCTCACCACCGAGGACAGGGGCCCGGAACACTGAAGCTTTCTTT. Encoded protein: CASSPPRTGARNTEAFF.

There are a few counts of this clonotype. The chain carries TRBV7-8 and TRBJ2-1; D remains ambiguous. The CDR3 spans 12 residues. V was clipped by 4 bases and J by 9 bases, with 10 bases between them. The germline V gene encodes CDR1 SGHVS and CDR2 FQNEAQ. CDR3 residues: CASSSHGGEQFF. As DNA, the CDR3 is TGTGCCAGCAGCTCCCACGGTGGTGAGCAGTTCTTC.

CDR3 bases: TGTGCCAGCAGTTCCGGGACCCTTGGCTACACCTTC. This sequence encodes CASSSGTLGYTF. This chain connects TRBV6-2 or TRBV6-3 to TRBJ1-2; possibly TRBD1 for D (5 bases). V lost 4 bases and J 7 bases, leaving 10 bases between the germline ends. The CDR3 runs 12 residues. The germline gives CDR1 MNHEY, CDR2 SVGEGT.